The present entry profiles one T cell receptor (beta chain) with its context. What it recognizes is unknown. RNA transcripts were the template for amplifying TCR beta CDR3 regions. During a first-round RT-PCR of the TCR CDR3, the HTBI primer set was used. TCRdb itself ran the multiplex PCR reads through MiXCR, one entry per CDR3 protein. The profile shows hundreds of thousands of distinct CDR3 sequences, roughly 18% of them singletons. This sample is drawn from a study of T cells in Graves' hyperthyroidism and ophthalmopathy. Regarding the study as a whole: In the analysis, a 13 V-J model separated ophthalmopathy from stable hyperthyroidism. Most thyroid clonotypes expanded above 0.001 appeared in blood too.

Per germline, CDR1 SGHRS and CDR2 YFSETQ. Trimming removed 4 bases at V and 1 base at J, with 17 bases between. The length of the CDR3 is 16 residues. J is TRBJ1-1 and V is TRBV5-1, with D perhaps TRBD1 (6 bases). The sample was blood. The clonotype originates from a man aged 45-65 years with Graves' ophthalmopathy. The CDR3 DNA is TGCGCCAGCAGCCCGGGAGCGGGACACCAGAACACTGAAGCTTTCTTT. Its protein product is CASSPGAGHQNTEAFF.